This paragraph reports one TCR beta chain. It lacks a known antigen. Nothing much larger sits one base from this clone, and base qualities are not available. As encoded in the germline V gene, CDR1 is MGHRA while CDR2 is YSYEKL. Measured from the cysteine to the phenylalanine, the CDR3 is 14 residues long. The kept DNA is CDR3 alone, 42 bases in frame from the first base. V is cut by 0 bases and J by 10 bases, and the space between the germline ends is 13 bases. This sample stems from a study of T-cell memory formation after mild COVID-19 (dated by TCRdb to the early 2020s). Context from the whole study: Most TCR sequence clusters were specific to one of the two donors. Two young, previously healthy adult volunteers, one female and one male, were included in the cohort. Longitudinal TCRalpha and TCRbeta repertoire sequencing tracked T-cell clones expanding and contracting after mild COVID-19 in two donors.

Ficoll-Paque density gradient centrifugation was the method used to isolate PBMCs. TCRdb names Illumina NovaSeq 6000 as the instrument used. TCRalpha and TCRbeta cDNA libraries were constructed by 5'RACE with constant-segment primers, with sample barcodes and unique molecular identifiers being introduced. RNA was extracted from every sample with Trizol reagent. Library amplification was performed in two PCR steps, and a second sample barcode and Illumina TruSeq adapters were introduced in the second step. Sequencing of the libraries was done on an Illumina NovaSeq, producing 2 x 150 bp paired-end reads. Per the authors' processing: Reads were demultiplexed and collapsed into UMI-guided consensus sequences with migec v1.2.7. With mixcr v2.1.11, UMI consensuses were aligned to TRA and TRB V and J templates and assembled into clonotypes. Clonotypes were classified as expanded or contracted when called significant by both edgeR and NoisET, with noise models trained on biological replicates. edgeR calls used a false discovery rate-adjusted p below 0.01 and a log2 fold-change threshold of 1. As an exploratory analysis of dynamics, PCA with hierarchical clustering was applied to max-normalized trajectories of the 1000 most abundant clonotypes. Separately sequenced CD4+ and CD8+ repertoires were used to assign the CD4 or CD8 phenotype of responding clones. The public reads were run again by TCRdb, first through fastp at Q25 and then through MiXCR, and only productive beta chains were kept. Rows with one shared CDR3 protein collapse into an entry with the most common genes and DNA. The V and J calls come from TCRdb's annotation, not from the publication. The sample contains some 180,000 distinct CDR3 sequences, about an eighth of them found a single time. The top ten constitute 3.3% of the sample.

The investigation overall reported the following: Contracting CD4+ clones were found mainly in CM and EM memory subsets, while CD8+ clones were enriched in EMRA. The study covered only a couple of mild cases, and larger cohorts including severe cases with pre-infection samples were considered necessary. SARS-CoV-2 specificity was not confirmed for the second-wave clones peaking on day 37. The detection of some responding clones in pre-infection memory suggests that pre-existing cross-reactive memory T cells joined the SARS-CoV-2 response. Clones that contracted from day 15 to 85 showed balanced CD4/CD8 phenotypes, whereas a second wave of clones that expanded from day 15 to 37 leaned towards CD4+.

The rearrangement combines TRBV4-1 with TRBJ2-1; confidence is insufficient to name the D gene. The sample consisted of PBMCs or a T cell subset sorted from them (not recorded which). This TCR came from a man aged 18 to 30 who had mild COVID-19 (a few samples of this study predate the infection). The sample titles of this study are shuffled in the database, so cell type and time point are left out; the donor was told from shared clones. CDR3 sequence: CASSQDQNKPEQFF. The bases are TGCGCCAGCAGCCAAGATCAGAACAAACCGGAGCAGTTCTTC.